This T cell receptor beta chain appears in the sequencing data of a study of graft-versus-host responses after intestinal transplantation. On this clone: Its target is unknown.

Produced via immunoSEQ multiplex PCR; TCRdb's table is partial and in-frame only. The table has roughly 93,000 clones, 90% to 95% seen once; the top ten hold 0.45% to 0.55%. Germline values: CDR1 SGHNT, CDR2 YENEEA. V lost 1 base to trimming and J lost 4 bases; unmatched junction nucleotides: 8. This CDR3 contains 16 residues. V gene TRBV11-3 combines with J gene TRBJ2-3; TRBD2 aligns across 7 bases. The TCR was taken from a human donor who received an intestinal transplant. The specimen was unstimulated CD8+ T cells sorted from spleen or lymph node cells, collected before intestinal transplant. The CDR3 spells CASSLVERGFADTQYF. CDR3 coding DNA: TGTGCCAGCAGCTTAGTCGAGCGGGGCTTCGCAGATACGCAGTATTTT.